The entry below describes one T cell receptor (beta chain). The data are from a study of cytomegalovirus exposure and HLA in healthy donors. PCR primers comprised 60 Vbeta and 13 Jbeta primers. Sequencing used immunoSEQ multiplex PCR; TCRdb keeps in-frame clones, though not all of them. The profile covers some 190,000 clones, with around four fifths appearing a single time and approximately 2.1% taken by the ten largest. The source of this sequence is a woman younger than 45 in good health and CMV-seronegative. Input material: PBMCs.

CDR3 sequence: CASSQDPGLAGPDTQYF. The CDR3 coding sequence is TGCGCCAGCAGCCAAGATCCGGGACTAGCGGGGCCAGATACGCAGTATTTT. The gene calls are TRBV4-3 and TRBJ2-3, with 13 bases matching TRBD2. The CDR3 has 17 amino acids. Germline values: CDR1 LGHNA, CDR2 YSLEER. V shed 0 bases, J shed 4 bases, and the junction held 4 bases outside the gene matches.